The 26 T cell receptor beta chains below were found in one sample sequenced in a study of early T cells in non-severe SARS-CoV-2 infection. TCRdb used MiXCR to reprocess the 5' RACE reads, holding one entry per CDR3 protein. The table includes 97,000 or so distinct CDR3 sequences, around 10% detected once. The sample here was whole blood, taken at baseline. These receptors all come from an adult who was a healthcare worker with PCR-confirmed SARS-CoV-2 infection or an uninfected control (not recorded which).

This clonotype has more than one count but fewer than ten. The genes are TRBV29-1 and TRBJ2-7; D is ambiguous. The CDR3 has 14 residues. The germline V gene encodes CDR1 SQVTM and CDR2 ANQGSEA. V gave up 4 bases and J gave up 2 bases, with 15 bases separating them. The CDR3: CSVAPGPLPYEQYF. Here the CDR3 DNA reads TGCAGCGTTGCCCCCGGGCCACTCCCCTACGAGCAGTACTTC.

The sample holds a few counts of this clonotype. The gene calls are TRBV4-3 and TRBJ1-1; D not resolved. In germline, CDR1 is LGHNA, CDR2 YSLEER. The CDR3 spans 13 residues. V dropped 4 bases and J dropped 8 bases, with 14 bases sitting between them. The DNA for the CDR3 is TGCGCCAGCAGCCCCCTAAGGACGGCAGAAGCTTTCTTT. Translated: CASSPLRTAEAFF.

This clonotype was detected a few times. The chain joins TRBV14 to TRBJ1-2, with no clear D. Trimming took 0 bases from V and 4 from J, leaving 9 bases between them. Germline V gives CDR1 SGHDN, CDR2 FVKESK. The CDR3 length is 14 residues. CDR3 bases: TGTGCCAGCAGCCAAGATCGGACGGCCTATGGCTACACCTTC. Protein: CASSQDRTAYGYTF.

The genes are TRBV19 and TRBJ2-7; no clear D. CDR1 is LNHDA, CDR2 SQIVND, per germline (reference sequence). V was clipped by 3 bases and J by 2 bases, with 8 bases between them. The CDR3 runs 13 residues. The DNA of the CDR3 is TGTGCCAGTAGTATCCACCTCGCCTACGAGCAGTACTTC. Encoded protein: CASSIHLAYEQYF.

In this sample, this clonotype turned up many times. CDR3 protein: CASTTRVVAGDGDEQYF. For the CDR3, the DNA is TGTGCCAGCACCACGAGGGTAGTAGCGGGAGACGGCGACGAGCAGTACTTC. The chain joins TRBV7-8 to TRBJ2-7; 9 bases are a match to TRBD2. The V gene's germline CDR1 is SGHVS and CDR2 FQNEAQ. The CDR3 extends over 17 amino acids. V lost 7 bases, J lost 5 bases, and 18 bases stayed unmatched.

This clonotype was observed a few times. The rearrangement uses TRBV13 and TRBJ1-2; TRBD1 agrees at 8 bases. Trimming removed 4 bases from V and 3 bases from J; junction bases left unmatched: 10. CDR3 length equals 16 residues. Germline CDR1 reads PRHDT; CDR2 reads FYEKMQ (reference sequence). The chain's CDR3 is CASSWGDRGEYYGYTF. DNA of the CDR3: TGTGCCAGCAGCTGGGGAGACAGGGGTGAATACTATGGCTACACCTTC.

This chain links TRBV10-1 with TRBJ2-3; D unresolved. CDR3 size: 11 residues. Trimming removed 2 bases from V and 6 bases from J, with 3 bases in between. Germline CDR1 reads WNHNN; CDR2 reads SYGVQD (reference sequence). CDR3: CASSELDTQYF. The CDR3 DNA reads TGCGCCAGCAGTGAGCTGGATACGCAGTATTTT.

The rearrangement links TRBV18 to TRBJ1-1, with a tentative D call TRBD1 (6 bases). Germline CDR1 is KGHSH and CDR2 is LQKENI. This CDR3 is built from 13 residues. The germline V and J ends were trimmed by 9 bases and 6 bases, with 17 bases remaining between them. The CDR3 reads CASSTNRESEAFF. The CDR3 nucleotides are TGTGCCAGTTCAACGAACAGGGAATCTGAAGCTTTCTTT.

This clonotype was counted a few times. This chain links TRBV20-1 with TRBJ2-1; TRBD1 matches at 7 bases. Unmatched junction bases numbered 8, after V lost 3 bases and J lost 3 bases. The CDR3 is 15 residues long. The germline gives CDR1 DFQATT, CDR2 SNEGSKA (reference sequence). CDR3 loop: CSASPLRDSYNEQFF. The CDR3 coding sequence is TGCAGTGCTAGTCCCCTTCGGGACAGCTACAATGAGCAGTTCTTC.

At least ten counts were recorded for this clonotype. The CDR3: CATSELAGGTDTQYF. The CDR3 region has the DNA TGTGCCACCAGTGAACTAGCGGGGGGCACAGATACGCAGTATTTT. The chain recombines TRBV24-1 with TRBJ2-3, with 11 positions matching TRBD2. J lost 1 base, V lost 4 bases, and 0 bases had no gene match. CDR3 length equals 15 residues. The V gene's germline CDR1 is KGHDR and CDR2 SFDVKD.

This clonotype was found a few times. The V gene is TRBV19, the J gene TRBJ2-7; D perhaps matches TRBD1 (5 bases). Trimming stripped 4 bases from V and 7 bases from J, with 23 bases between. From germline, CDR1 is LNHDA and CDR2 SQIVND (reference sequence). This CDR3 spans 16 amino acids. As DNA, the CDR3 is TGTGCCAGTAGTACCCCCCCACAGGCTTGGGTGTGGGAGCAGTACTTC. It translates to CASSTPPQAWVWEQYF.

This clonotype was detected only a few times. The V call is TRBV14, the J call TRBJ2-5, with TRBD1 identical over 8 bases. Per germline, CDR1 SGHDN and CDR2 FVKESK. V shed 4 bases, J shed 2 bases, and the junction held 6 bases outside the gene matches. The CDR3 consists of 15 residues. CDR3 bases: TGTGCCAGCAGCCCCGGACAGGGTTGGCAAGAGACCCAGTACTTC. Translated, it gives CASSPGQGWQETQYF.

This clonotype appeared many times. The rearrangement joins TRBV13 to TRBJ2-7; D remains ambiguous. The germline V gene has CDR1 PRHDT and CDR2 FYEKMQ (reference sequence). The CDR3 length is 11 residues. V was clipped by 1 base and J by 4 bases, with 2 bases between them. This chain's CDR3 is CASSLVYEQYF. The CDR3 DNA sequence: TGTGCCAGCAGCTTAGTATACGAGCAGTACTTC.

This chain links TRBV28 with TRBJ2-6; D not certain. V was cut by 8 bases and J by 2 bases, with 7 bases left in between. The CDR3 loop spans 13 amino acids. Germline assignment: CDR1 MDHEN and CDR2 SYDVKM. The chain's CDR3 is CASLSPGANVLTF. The CDR3 nucleotides read TGTGCCAGCCTCTCCCCTGGGGCCAACGTCCTGACTTTC.

The sample holds many counts of this clonotype. The rearrangement joins TRBV5-4 to TRBJ2-3; possible D gene TRBD1, 5 bases. V was shortened by 4 bases and J by 0 bases, with 9 bases between the two germline ends. CDR3 length equals 14 residues. The V gene's germline CDR1 is SGHNT and CDR2 YYREEE (reference sequence). CDR3 region: CASSPGISTDTQYF. The DNA for the CDR3 is TGTGCCAGCAGCCCAGGGATTAGCACAGATACGCAGTATTTT.

This clonotype has more than one count but fewer than ten. This chain links TRBV5-1 with TRBJ2-2, with 8 bases that match TRBD2. The CDR3 runs to 15 residues. Trimming at V came to 2 bases and at J to 4 bases, leaving 4 bases not matched to a gene. Germline values: CDR1 SGHRS, CDR2 YFSETQ. The CDR3 DNA is TGCGCCAGCAGCTTCGGACTAGCCCGCACCGGGGAGCTGTTTTTT. Its translation is CASSFGLARTGELFF. The full variable domain, completed using reference TRBV5-1 and TRBJ2-2, is KAGVTQTPRYLIKTRGQQVTLSCSPISGHRSVSWYQQTPGQGLQFLFEYFSETQRNKGNFPGRFSGRQFSNSRSEMNVSTLELGDSALYLCASSFGLARTGELFFGEGSRLTVL.

The sample holds a few counts of this clonotype. V is TRBV9 and J is TRBJ1-2; D ambiguous. The CDR3 runs to 11 residues. V lost 2 bases to trimming and J lost 1 base, with 0 bases between them. CDR1 is SGDLS, CDR2 YYNGEE, per germline. DNA for the CDR3: TGTGCCAGCAGCGTTAACTATGGCTACACCTTC. Encoded protein: CASSVNYGYTF. The complete variable domain, with remaining parts taken from reference TRBV9 and TRBJ1-2, reads DSGVTQTPKHLITATGQRVTLRCSPRSGDLSVYWYQQSLDQGLQFLIQYYNGEERAKGNILERFSAQQFPDLHSELNLSSLELGDSALYFCASSVNYGYTFGSGTRLTVV.

Only a few counts were recorded for this clonotype. The chain couples TRBV7-2 to TRBJ1-4, with 9 bases that match TRBD1. V gave up 5 bases and J gave up 8 bases; unmatched junction bases: 12. Germline values: CDR1 SGHTA, CDR2 FQGNSA. The CDR3 runs 16 residues. CDR3 coding DNA: TGTGCCAGCAGCGAAGGACAGGGGACGGATTGGGAAAAACTGTTTTTT. Amino acids: CASSEGQGTDWEKLFF.

The sample holds a few counts of this clonotype. The chain is built from TRBV7-8 and TRBJ2-7, with a tentative D call TRBD2 (5 bases). V lost 6 bases and J lost 3, with 12 bases in between. Germline V gene lookup returns CDR1 SGHVS and CDR2 FQNEAQ. CDR3 size: 13 residues. The DNA for the CDR3 is TGTGCCAGCAGGCCAGCCGGGATCTACGAGCAGTACTTC. This codes for CASRPAGIYEQYF. Full variable domain (outside the CDR3, taken from reference TRBV7-8 and TRBJ2-7): GAGVSQSPRYKVAKRGQDVALRCDPISGHVSLFWYQQALGQGPEFLTYFQNEAQLDKSGLPSDRFFAERPEGSVSTLKIQRTQQEDSAVYLCASRPAGIYEQYFGPGTRLTVT.

In this sample, this clonotype turned up many times. V and J are TRBV4-2 and TRBJ2-7, with 9 positions matching TRBD2. J gave up 5 bases and V 4 bases, and 6 bases lay outside the gene matches. The CDR3 spans 14 residues. CDR1 and CDR2 (germline): LGHNA, YNFKEQ. CDR3 sequence reads: CASSPAGGPDEQYF. The CDR3 coding sequence is TGTGCCAGCAGCCCGGCGGGAGGGCCGGACGAGCAGTACTTC.

Ten or more counts support this clonotype. The V gene is TRBV5-1, the J gene TRBJ2-2, with 10 bases fitting TRBD1. V trimming: 4 bases; J trimming: 4 bases; junction bases outside the gene matches: 4. The CDR3 contains 15 residues. Per the germline V gene, CDR1 is SGHRS and CDR2 is YFSETQ. CDR3 DNA sequence: TGCGCCAGCAGCCGGGGACAGGGGTTCACCGGGGAGCTGTTTTTT. Translation gives CASSRGQGFTGELFF.

This clonotype was seen many times. V is TRBV20-1 and J is TRBJ2-1, with 11 bases fitting TRBD2. This CDR3 spans 15 amino acids. In germline, CDR1 is DFQATT, CDR2 SNEGSKA (reference sequence). Trimming at V came to 5 bases and at J to 4 bases, leaving 7 bases not matched to a gene. Here the CDR3 DNA reads TGCAGTGCTTTGAGCCTAGCGGGGGGATACAATGAGCAGTTCTTC. Protein product: CSALSLAGGYNEQFF.

Only a few counts were recorded for this clonotype. This chain joins TRBV20-1 and TRBJ1-1; possibly TRBD1 for D (6 bases). The CDR3 contains 14 residues. Germline V gene lookup returns CDR1 DFQATT and CDR2 SNEGSKA (reference sequence). Trimming cost V 5 bases and J 0 bases, with 13 bases left between them. DNA of the CDR3: TGCAGTGCTCTCTCCGGGGGCATGAACACTGAAGCTTTCTTT. Its translation is CSALSGGMNTEAFF.

In this sample, this clonotype turned up a few times. The chain couples TRBV29-1 to TRBJ2-1, with D tentatively TRBD1 (6 bases). Between the trimmed V and J ends, which lost 4 bases and 9 bases, there was a span of 13 bases. Germline CDR1 and CDR2: SQVTM and ANQGSEA. The CDR3 runs to 12 residues. The CDR3 DNA sequence: TGCAGCGTTGCTGTACAGGGTGGTGAGCAGTTCTTC. It is translated as CSVAVQGGEQFF.

This clonotype occurred a few times. V gene TRBV6-6 combines with J gene TRBJ1-3; D call uncertain. Germline CDR1 and CDR2: MNHNY and SVGAGI (reference sequence). The CDR3 runs 15 residues. Trimming pared 4 bases from V and 2 bases from J, leaving 12 bases between. CDR3 loop: CASSSRDEAGNTIYF. CDR3 nucleotide sequence: TGTGCCAGCAGTTCCCGGGATGAGGCTGGAAACACCATATATTTT.

This sequence joins TRBV7-2 and TRBJ2-3; D tentatively reads TRBD1 or TRBD2 (5 bases each). V lost 4 bases, J lost 6 bases, and 11 bases lay in between. The length of the CDR3 is 13 residues. CDR1 is SGHTA, CDR2 FQGNSA, per germline. As DNA, the CDR3 is TGTGCCAGCAGCTCCCGGGACCGGGATACGCAGTATTTT. Its translation: CASSSRDRDTQYF.